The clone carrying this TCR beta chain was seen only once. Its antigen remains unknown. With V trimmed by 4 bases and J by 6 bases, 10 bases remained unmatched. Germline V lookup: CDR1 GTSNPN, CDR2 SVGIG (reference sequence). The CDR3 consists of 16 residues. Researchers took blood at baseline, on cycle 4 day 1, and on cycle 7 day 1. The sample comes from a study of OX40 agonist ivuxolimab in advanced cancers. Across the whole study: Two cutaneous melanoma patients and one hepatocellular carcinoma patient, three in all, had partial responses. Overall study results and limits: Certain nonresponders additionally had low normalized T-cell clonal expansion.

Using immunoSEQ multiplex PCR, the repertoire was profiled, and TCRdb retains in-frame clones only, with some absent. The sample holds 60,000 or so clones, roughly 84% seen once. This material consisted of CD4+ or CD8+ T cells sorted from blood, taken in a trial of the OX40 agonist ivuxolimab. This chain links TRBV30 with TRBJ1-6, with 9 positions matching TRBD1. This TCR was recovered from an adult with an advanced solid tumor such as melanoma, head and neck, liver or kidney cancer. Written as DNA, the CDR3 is TGTGCCTGGATTCAAGGGACAGGGATTAGTAATTCACCCCTCCACTTT. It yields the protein CAWIQGTGISNSPLHF.